The present TCR beta chain was sequenced within a study of blood T cell repertoires in COVID-19. Turning to the study itself: Donors in the United States, Italy and Spain gave samples during acute or convalescent COVID-19. T cells, B-cell-depleted T cells, or PBMCs supplied cDNA or gDNA.

As originally analysed: The assay estimated nucleated cells by amplifying reference gene primers. Assay: immunoSEQ multiplex PCR; the TCRdb copy retains only in-frame clones and omits some. The V and J calls and clone size come from that table; D and trimming were worked out from the DNA. Here the sample spans 200,000 to 250,000 clones, roughly nine tenths being singletons. This CDR3 has 13 residues. Germline V lookup: CDR1 MNHEY, CDR2 SMNVEV (reference sequence). With 3 bases removed from V and 3 bases from J, the gap between germline ends came to 9 bases. The V gene is TRBV27, the J gene TRBJ2-7; possible D gene TRBD2, 5 bases. This TCR was sampled from a woman aged 45-60 years with acute or convalescent COVID-19. The material sequenced was peripheral blood. CDR3: CASSFSGDYEQYF. CDR3 DNA: TGTGCCAGCAGTTTCTCCGGGGACTACGAGCAGTACTTC.